This T cell receptor (beta chain) was sequenced in a study of CD8 T cells in Susac syndrome. V was clipped by 2 bases and J by 4 bases; unmatched bases: 10. This CDR3 has 16 amino acids. CDR1 and CDR2 (germline): SEHNR, FQNEAQ (reference sequence). Sequencing of TCR beta was undertaken in CD8+ and CD4+ T cells derived from blood. The control group consisted of healthy donors matched for age and sex. An amount of RNA that ranged from 0.5 to 1 ug was reverse transcribed with random hexamers. Amplification of the TCR beta CDR3 was carried out by immunoSEQ multiplex PCR, which spanned a total of 54 Vbeta and 13 Jbeta segments. TCRdb redid the calling of the immunoSEQ multiplex PCR reads with MiXCR, one entry per CDR3 protein. The table has around 190,000 distinct CDR3 sequences, around 96% seen once; the top ten hold over 0.08%.

The sample taken for sequencing was CD4+ T cells from PBMCs. The rearrangement joins TRBV7-9 to TRBJ2-5; the match to TRBD1 covers 7 bases. The clonotype was recovered from a human donor in good health. The CDR3 region has the DNA TGTGCCAGCAGCTTACCCCCCACAGGGGCGGGAGAGACCCAGTACTTC. As protein: CASSLPPTGAGETQYF. The complete variable domain, with remaining parts taken from reference TRBV7-9 and TRBJ2-5, reads DTGVSQNPRHKITKRGQNVTFRCDPISEHNRLYWYRQTLGQGPEFLTYFQNEAQLEKSRLLSDRFSAERPKGSFSTLEIQRTEQGDSAMYLCASSLPPTGAGETQYFGPGTRLLVL.